This is a list of T cell receptor beta chains from one sample in a study of blood T cells in healthy people across ages. MiXCR, run by TCRdb on the 5' RACE reads, gives a single entry per CDR3 protein. The sample holds about 1,400,000 distinct CDR3 sequences, 35% to 45% seen once. Sequencing was performed on blood. All receptors derive from a woman under 30 in good health. The CDR3 runs from the conserved cysteine through the conserved F or W. D genes are given only for firm matches. Clone size is stated in some rows and not others, as once, few, many or a class when expanded.

V	D	size	J	DNA	CDR3
TRBV9	.	.	TRBJ2-7	TGTGCCAGCAGTGGGGGAAGGAGGGGGGACTACGAGCAGTACTTC	CASSGGRRGDYEQYF
TRBV3-1	TRBD1	.	TRBJ1-6	TGTGCCGGCAGCCACGGAGACAGGGATTACTCACCCCTCCACTTT	CAGSHGDRDYSPLHF
TRBV20-1	.	.	TRBJ2-7	TGCAGTGCTAGAGATGTTAGGGGCGATGGGGCCTACGAGCAGTACTTC	CSARDVRGDGAYEQYF
TRBV5-1	.	few	TRBJ2-3	TGCGCCAGCAGCTTGGCAGGCCGGGAGCCCCTAGATACGCAGTATTTT	CASSLAGREPLDTQYF
TRBV27	.	.	TRBJ2-5	TGTGCCAGCAACCCCCTCGGCAGGATTCAAGAGACCCAGTACTTC	CASNPLGRIQETQYF
TRBV12-3/TRBV12-4	.	few	TRBJ1-2	TGTGCCAGCAGCCCTAGCAGCTCTTATGGCTACACCTTC	CASSPSSSYGYTF
TRBV4-2	TRBD1	.	TRBJ2-3	TGTGCCAGCAGCCAAGGGGACGGGACAGGGGGAGATACGCAGTATTTT	CASSQGDGTGGDTQYF
TRBV7-9	TRBD1	once	TRBJ2-3	TGTGCCAGCAGCCCGTGGACAGGGGCCACGGGCGGCACAGATACGCAGTATTTT	CASSPWTGATGGTDTQYF
TRBV19	.	.	TRBJ2-3	TGTGCCAGTAGTCGGCGGGCTGACGTTCCAGATACGCAGTATTTT	CASSRRADVPDTQYF
TRBV9	TRBD1	few	TRBJ2-7	TGTGCCAGCAGCGTAGATGAGACAGGGACCTACGAGCAGTACTTC	CASSVDETGTYEQYF
TRBV20-1	.	.	TRBJ1-5	TGCAGTGCTCTTACAGGGCCAAATCAGCCCCAGCATTTT	CSALTGPNQPQHF
TRBV11-1	.	few	TRBJ2-7	TGTGCCAGCAGCTTAGATGGCAGGGAGTCCTACGAGCAGTACTTC	CASSLDGRESYEQYF
TRBV24-1	TRBD2	few	TRBJ2-3	TGTGCCACCAGCCCCGGGAGGTGGGGCACAGATACGCAGTATTTT	CATSPGRWGTDTQYF
TRBV2	TRBD2	.	TRBJ2-1	TGTGCCAGCAGTGGGACTAGCGGGAGTAACTCCGATGAGCAGTTCTTC	CASSGTSGSNSDEQFF
TRBV30	.	.	TRBJ2-7	TGTGCCTGGAGTCTTCGTGTCTACGAGCAGTACTTC	CAWSLRVYEQYF
TRBV10-3	TRBD1	.	TRBJ2-7	TGTGCCATCAGCAGGACAGGGGGCTCCTACGAGCAGTACTTC	CAISRTGGSYEQYF
TRBV9	TRBD2	.	TRBJ2-1	TGTGCCAGCAATAGCGGGGGTGTGGATGAGCAGTTCTTC	CASNSGGVDEQFF
TRBV5-1	.	.	TRBJ2-1	TGCGCCAGCAGCCCGCCTCGGGCCGACTACAATGAGCAGTTCTTC	CASSPPRADYNEQFF
TRBV27	TRBD2	.	TRBJ2-7	TGTGCCAGCAGTTTATTGGGACGGGGACTAGCAACGTCCTACGAGCAGTACTTC	CASSLLGRGLATSYEQYF
TRBV24-1	TRBD2	few	TRBJ2-3	TGTGCCACCAGTGCGACTAGCGGGAACACAGATACGCAGTATTTT	CATSATSGNTDTQYF
TRBV7-2	.	few	TRBJ2-7	TGTGCCAGCAGCCGACCTACTCCAGAGCAGTACTTC	CASSRPTPEQYF
TRBV5-1	.	few	TRBJ1-1	TGCGCCAGCAGCCGGGGGCAGGTAACTATGAACACTGAAGCTTTCTTT	CASSRGQVTMNTEAFF
TRBV5-6	TRBD1	.	TRBJ1-2	TGTGCCAGCAGCTCCCTGATCCTGACAGGGAACTATGGCTACACCTTC	CASSSLILTGNYGYTF
TRBV10-3	TRBD1	few	TRBJ2-7	TGTGCCATCAGTTCTCCGGGACAGGGGAACGAGCAGTACTTC	CAISSPGQGNEQYF
TRBV7-6	TRBD1	.	TRBJ2-7	TGTGCCAGCAGCTCTTCCGGACAGGGGGGATTGGGCTACGAGCAGTACTTC	CASSSSGQGGLGYEQYF
TRBV12-3/TRBV12-4	.	few	TRBJ2-7	TGTGCCAGCAGTTTTGCGACGGGACCTTACTCCTACGAGCAGTACTTC	CASSFATGPYSYEQYF
TRBV6-5	.	.	TRBJ2-7	TGTGCCAGCAAGGGGGGGTCTAAGACCTACGAGCAGTACTTC	CASKGGSKTYEQYF
TRBV5-1	TRBD2	few	TRBJ2-5	TGCGCCAGCAGTTCGCGGACTAGCGGGGGGAAGACCCAGTACTTC	CASSSRTSGGKTQYF
TRBV20-1	.	.	TRBJ1-2	TGCAGTAACCCTGGACTTAACTATGGCTACACCTTC	CSNPGLNYGYTF
TRBV6-5	.	few	TRBJ2-3	TGTGCCAGCAGTCCCCCCTCTTCAGATACGCAGTATTTT	CASSPPSSDTQYF
TRBV20-1	.	.	TRBJ2-5	TGCAGTGCTAGAGATAACGAAAGGGAGACCCAGTGCTTC	CSARDNERETQCF
TRBV11-2	.	.	TRBJ2-7	TGTGCCAGCAGCTTATGGGCCAGCGACCGCCCTCCCTACGAGCAGTACTTC	CASSLWASDRPPYEQYF
TRBV7-8	.	few	TRBJ1-2	TGTGCCAGCAGCTTAGAAAGCAGGGGCTACACCTTC	CASSLESRGYTF
TRBV20-1	TRBD2	.	TRBJ2-5	TGCAGTGCTACCAAACCAGGGCTAGCGGCCGGGAATGAGCAGTACTTC	CSATKPGLAAGNEQYF